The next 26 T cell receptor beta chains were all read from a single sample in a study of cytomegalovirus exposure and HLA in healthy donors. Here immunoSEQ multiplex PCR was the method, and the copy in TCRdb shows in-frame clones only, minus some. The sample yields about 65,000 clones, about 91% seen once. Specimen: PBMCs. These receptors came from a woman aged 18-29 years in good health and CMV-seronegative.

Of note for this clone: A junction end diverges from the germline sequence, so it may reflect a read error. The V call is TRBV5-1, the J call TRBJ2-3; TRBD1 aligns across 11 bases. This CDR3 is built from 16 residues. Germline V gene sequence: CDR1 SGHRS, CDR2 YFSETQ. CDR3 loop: CASSLGQGVMADTQYF. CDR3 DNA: TGCGCCAGCAGTTTGGGACAGGGGGTTATGGCAGATACGCAGTATTTT.

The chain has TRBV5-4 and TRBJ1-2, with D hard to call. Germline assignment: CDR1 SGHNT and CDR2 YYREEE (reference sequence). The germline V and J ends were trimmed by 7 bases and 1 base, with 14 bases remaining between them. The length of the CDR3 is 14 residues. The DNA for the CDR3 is TGTGCCAGCGCATCGGGAGACCGTAACTATGGCTACACCTTC. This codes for CASASGDRNYGYTF.

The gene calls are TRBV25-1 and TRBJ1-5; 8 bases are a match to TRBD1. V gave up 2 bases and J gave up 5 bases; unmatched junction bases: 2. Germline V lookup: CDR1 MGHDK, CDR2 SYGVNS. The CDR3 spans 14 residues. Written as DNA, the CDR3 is TGTGCCAGCAGTGAACAGGGGGCTTATCAGCCCCAGCATTTT. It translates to CASSEQGAYQPQHF.

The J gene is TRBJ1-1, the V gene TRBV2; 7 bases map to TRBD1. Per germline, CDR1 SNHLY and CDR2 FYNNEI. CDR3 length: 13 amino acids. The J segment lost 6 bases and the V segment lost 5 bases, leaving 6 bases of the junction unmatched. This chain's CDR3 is CASSPDRSAEAFF. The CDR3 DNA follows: TGTGCCAGCAGTCCGGACAGGTCAGCTGAAGCTTTCTTT. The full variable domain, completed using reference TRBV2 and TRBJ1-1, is EPEVTQTPSHQVTQMGQEVILRCVPISNHLYFYWYRQILGQKVEFLVSFYNNEISEKSEIFDDQFSVERPDGSNFTLKIRSTKLEDSAMYFCASSPDRSAEAFFGQGTRLTVV.

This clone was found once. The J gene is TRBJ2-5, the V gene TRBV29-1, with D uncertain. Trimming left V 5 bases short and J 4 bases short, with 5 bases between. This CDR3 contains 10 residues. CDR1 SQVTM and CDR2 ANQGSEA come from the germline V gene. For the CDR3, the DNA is TGCAGCGTTTCCAGAGAGACCCAGTACTTC. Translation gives CSVSRETQYF.

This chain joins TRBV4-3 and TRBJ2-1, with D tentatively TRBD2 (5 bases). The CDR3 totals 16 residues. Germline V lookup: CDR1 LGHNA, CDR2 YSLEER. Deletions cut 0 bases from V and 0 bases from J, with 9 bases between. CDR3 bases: TGCGCCAGCAGCCAAGATCGTCTAGCCTCCTACAATGAGCAGTTCTTC. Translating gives CASSQDRLASYNEQFF.

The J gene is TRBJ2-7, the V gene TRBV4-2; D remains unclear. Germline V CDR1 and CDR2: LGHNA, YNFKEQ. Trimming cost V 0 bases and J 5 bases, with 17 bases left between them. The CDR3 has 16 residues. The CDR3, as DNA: TGTGCCAGCAGCCAAGATCTCGTTGGCCCCGAGGACGAGCAGTACTTC. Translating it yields CASSQDLVGPEDEQYF.

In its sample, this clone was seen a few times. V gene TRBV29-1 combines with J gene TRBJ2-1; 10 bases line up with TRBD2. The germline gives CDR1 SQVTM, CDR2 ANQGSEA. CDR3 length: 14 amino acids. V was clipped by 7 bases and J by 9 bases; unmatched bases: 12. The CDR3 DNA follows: TGCAGCGAAGGGTTCAGCGGGGGGGCCGGTGAGCAGTTCTTC. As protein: CSEGFSGGAGEQFF.

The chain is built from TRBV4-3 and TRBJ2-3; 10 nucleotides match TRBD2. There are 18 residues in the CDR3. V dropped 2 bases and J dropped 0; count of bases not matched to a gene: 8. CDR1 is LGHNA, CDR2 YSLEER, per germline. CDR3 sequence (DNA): TGCGCCAGCAGCCAACTCCGGACTAGCGGCCCTAGCACAGATACGCAGTATTTT. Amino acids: CASSQLRTSGPSTDTQYF.

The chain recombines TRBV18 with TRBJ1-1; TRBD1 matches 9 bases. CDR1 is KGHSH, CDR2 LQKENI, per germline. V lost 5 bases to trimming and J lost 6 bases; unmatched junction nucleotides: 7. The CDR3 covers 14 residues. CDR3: CASSSTWTGAEAFF. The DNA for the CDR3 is TGTGCCAGCTCATCAACATGGACAGGGGCTGAAGCTTTCTTT.

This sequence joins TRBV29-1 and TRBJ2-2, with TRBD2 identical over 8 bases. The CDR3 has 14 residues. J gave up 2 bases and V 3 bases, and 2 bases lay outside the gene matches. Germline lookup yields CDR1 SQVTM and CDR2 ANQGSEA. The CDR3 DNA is TGCAGCGTTGAGAGCGGGAGTAACACCGGGGAGCTGTTTTTT. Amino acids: CSVESGSNTGELFF.

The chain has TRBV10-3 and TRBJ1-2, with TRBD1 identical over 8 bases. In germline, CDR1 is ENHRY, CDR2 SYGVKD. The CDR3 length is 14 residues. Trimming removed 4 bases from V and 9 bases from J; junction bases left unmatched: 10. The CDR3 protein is CAISAEPGGKSYTF. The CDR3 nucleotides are TGTGCCATCAGTGCCGAGCCAGGGGGCAAGAGCTACACCTTC.

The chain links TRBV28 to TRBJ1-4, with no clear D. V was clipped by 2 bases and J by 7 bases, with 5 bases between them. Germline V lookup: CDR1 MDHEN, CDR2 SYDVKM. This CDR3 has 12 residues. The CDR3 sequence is CASSLVSEKLFF. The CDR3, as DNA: TGTGCCAGCAGTTTAGTGAGTGAAAAACTGTTTTTT.

CDR3 region: CASSLAPDSSYEQYF. The CDR3 DNA reads TGCGCCAGCAGCTTGGCCCCGGACAGCTCCTACGAGCAGTACTTC. The chain couples TRBV5-1 to TRBJ2-7; the D gene is possibly TRBD1 (6 bases). Looked up from germline, CDR1 is SGHRS and CDR2 is YFSETQ. The CDR3 loop spans 15 amino acids. Trimming pared 0 bases from V and 0 bases from J, leaving 10 bases between.

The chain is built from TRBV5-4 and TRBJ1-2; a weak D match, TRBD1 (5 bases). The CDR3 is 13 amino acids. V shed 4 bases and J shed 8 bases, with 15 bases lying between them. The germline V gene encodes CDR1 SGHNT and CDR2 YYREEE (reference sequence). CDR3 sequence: CASSGVPGLGYTF. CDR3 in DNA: TGTGCCAGCAGCGGTGTTCCAGGGTTAGGCTACACCTTC.

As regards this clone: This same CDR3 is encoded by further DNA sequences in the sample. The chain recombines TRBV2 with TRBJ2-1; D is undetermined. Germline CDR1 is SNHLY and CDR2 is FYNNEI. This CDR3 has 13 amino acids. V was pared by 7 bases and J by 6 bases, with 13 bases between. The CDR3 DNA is TGTGCCAGCAAACGTAGTAGTCTCAATGAGCAGTTCTTC. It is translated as CASKRSSLNEQFF.

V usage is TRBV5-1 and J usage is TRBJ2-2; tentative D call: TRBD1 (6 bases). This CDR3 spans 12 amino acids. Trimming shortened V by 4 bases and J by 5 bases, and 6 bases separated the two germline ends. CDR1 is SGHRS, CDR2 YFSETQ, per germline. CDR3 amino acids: CASSGQTGELFF. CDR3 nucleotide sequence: TGCGCCAGCAGCGGACAGACCGGGGAGCTGTTTTTT. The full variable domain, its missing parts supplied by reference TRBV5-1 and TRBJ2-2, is KAGVTQTPRYLIKTRGQQVTLSCSPISGHRSVSWYQQTPGQGLQFLFEYFSETQRNKGNFPGRFSGRQFSNSRSEMNVSTLELGDSALYLCASSGQTGELFFGEGSRLTVL.

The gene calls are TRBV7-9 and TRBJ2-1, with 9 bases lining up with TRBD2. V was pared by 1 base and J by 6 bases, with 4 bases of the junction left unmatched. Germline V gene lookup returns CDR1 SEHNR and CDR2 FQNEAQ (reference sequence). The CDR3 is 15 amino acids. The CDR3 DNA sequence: TGTGCCAGCAGCTTAGTGGGACTAGCAGTCAATGAGCAGTTCTTC. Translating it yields CASSLVGLAVNEQFF. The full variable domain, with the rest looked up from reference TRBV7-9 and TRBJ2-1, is DTGVSQNPRHKITKRGQNVTFRCDPISEHNRLYWYRQTLGQGPEFLTYFQNEAQLEKSRLLSDRFSAERPKGSFSTLEIQRTEQGDSAMYLCASSLVGLAVNEQFFGPGTRLTVL.

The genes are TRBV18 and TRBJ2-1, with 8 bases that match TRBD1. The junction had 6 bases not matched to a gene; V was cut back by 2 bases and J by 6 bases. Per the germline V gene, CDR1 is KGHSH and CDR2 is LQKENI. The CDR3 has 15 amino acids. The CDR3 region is CASSPDRGVGNEQFF. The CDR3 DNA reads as TGTGCCAGCTCACCAGACAGGGGAGTCGGCAATGAGCAGTTCTTC.

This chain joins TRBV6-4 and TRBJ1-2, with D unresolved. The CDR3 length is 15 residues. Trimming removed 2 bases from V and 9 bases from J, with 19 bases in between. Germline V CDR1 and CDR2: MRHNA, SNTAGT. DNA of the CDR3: TGTGCCAGCAGTGACGAGGGTGGTGGGGTGGCGAGCTACACCTTC. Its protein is CASSDEGGGVASYTF.

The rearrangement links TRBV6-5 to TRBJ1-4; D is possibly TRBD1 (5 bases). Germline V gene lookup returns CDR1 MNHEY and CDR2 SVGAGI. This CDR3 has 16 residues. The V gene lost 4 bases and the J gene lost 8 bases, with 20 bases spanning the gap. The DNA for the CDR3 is TGTGCCAGCAGTTCCCAGGCCGGGGGTGAATTGGAAAAACTGTTTTTT. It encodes CASSSQAGGELEKLFF.

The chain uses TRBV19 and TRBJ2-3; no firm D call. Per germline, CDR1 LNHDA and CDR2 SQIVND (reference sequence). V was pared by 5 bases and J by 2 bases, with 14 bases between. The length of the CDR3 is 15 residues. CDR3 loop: CASSPTPLATDTQYF. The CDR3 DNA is TGTGCCAGTAGTCCGACTCCACTTGCCACAGATACGCAGTATTTT.

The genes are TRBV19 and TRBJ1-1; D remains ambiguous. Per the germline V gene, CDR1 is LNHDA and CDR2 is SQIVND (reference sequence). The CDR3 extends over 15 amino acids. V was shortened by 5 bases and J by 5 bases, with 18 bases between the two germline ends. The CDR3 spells CASSGPGSFWTEAFF. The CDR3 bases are TGTGCCAGTAGTGGCCCGGGATCCTTTTGGACTGAAGCTTTCTTT.

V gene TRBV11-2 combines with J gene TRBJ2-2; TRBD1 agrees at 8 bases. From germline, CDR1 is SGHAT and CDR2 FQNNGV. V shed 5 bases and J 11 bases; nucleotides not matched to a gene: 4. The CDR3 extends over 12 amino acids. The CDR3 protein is CASSQDRDELFF. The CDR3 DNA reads TGTGCCAGCAGCCAGGACAGGGACGAGCTGTTTTTT. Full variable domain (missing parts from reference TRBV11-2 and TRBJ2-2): EAGVAQSPRYKIIEKRQSVAFWCNPISGHATLYWYQQILGQGPKLLIQFQNNGVVDDSQLPKDRFSAERLKGVDSTLKIQPAKLEDSAVYLCASSQDRDELFFGEGSRLTVL.

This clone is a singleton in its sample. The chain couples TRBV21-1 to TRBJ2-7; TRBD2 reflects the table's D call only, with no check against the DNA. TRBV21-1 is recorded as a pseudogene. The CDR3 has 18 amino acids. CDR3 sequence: CASSKSGTSGVFRYEQYF. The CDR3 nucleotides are TGTGCCAGCAGCAAAAGCGGGACTAGCGGGGTCTTTCGCTACGAGCAGTACTTC.

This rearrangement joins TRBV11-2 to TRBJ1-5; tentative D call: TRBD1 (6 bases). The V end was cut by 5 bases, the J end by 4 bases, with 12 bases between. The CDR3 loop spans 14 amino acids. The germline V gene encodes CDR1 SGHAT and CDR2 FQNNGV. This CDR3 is CASSRDRLNQPQHF. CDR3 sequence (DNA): TGTGCCAGCAGCCGCGACAGGCTAAATCAGCCCCAGCATTTT.